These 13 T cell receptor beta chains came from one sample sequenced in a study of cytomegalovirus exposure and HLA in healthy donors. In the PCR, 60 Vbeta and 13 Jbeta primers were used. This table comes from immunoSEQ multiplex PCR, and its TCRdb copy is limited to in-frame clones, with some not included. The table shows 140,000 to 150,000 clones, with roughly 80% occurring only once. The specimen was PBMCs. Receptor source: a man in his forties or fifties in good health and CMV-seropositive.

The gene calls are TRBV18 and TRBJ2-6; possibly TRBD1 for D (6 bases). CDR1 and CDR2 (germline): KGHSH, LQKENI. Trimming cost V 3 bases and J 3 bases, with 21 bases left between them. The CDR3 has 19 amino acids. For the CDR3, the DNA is TGTGCCAGCTCACCGTTAATTGCAGGGGTTAGGTTTGGGGCCAACGTCCTGACTTTC. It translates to CASSPLIAGVRFGANVLTF.

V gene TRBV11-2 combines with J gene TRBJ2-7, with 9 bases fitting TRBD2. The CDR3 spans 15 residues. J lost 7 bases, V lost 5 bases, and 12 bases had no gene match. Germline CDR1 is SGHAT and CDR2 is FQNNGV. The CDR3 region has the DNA TGTGCCAGCAGCCCCGGCCCGGTGAGCGGGAGGGAGCAGTACTTC. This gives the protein CASSPGPVSGREQYF.

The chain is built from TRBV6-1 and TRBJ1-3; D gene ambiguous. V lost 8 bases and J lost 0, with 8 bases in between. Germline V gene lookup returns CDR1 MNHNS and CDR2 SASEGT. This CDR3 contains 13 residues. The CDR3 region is CASRHNSGNTIYF. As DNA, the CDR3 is TGTGCCAGCCGACACAACTCTGGAAACACCATATATTTT.

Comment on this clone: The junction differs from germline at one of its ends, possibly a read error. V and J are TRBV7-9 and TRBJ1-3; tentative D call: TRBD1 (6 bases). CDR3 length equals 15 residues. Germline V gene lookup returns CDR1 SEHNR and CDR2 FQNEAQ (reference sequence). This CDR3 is CSSSSRGFRGNTIYF. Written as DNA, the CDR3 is TGTTCCAGCAGCTCCAGGGGCTTTAGAGGAAACACCATATATTTT.

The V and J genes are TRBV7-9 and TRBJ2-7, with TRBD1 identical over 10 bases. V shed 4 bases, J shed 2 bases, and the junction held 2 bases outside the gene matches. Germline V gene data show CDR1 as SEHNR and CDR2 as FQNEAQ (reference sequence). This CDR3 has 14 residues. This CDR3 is CASSSTGGPYEQYF. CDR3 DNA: TGTGCCAGCAGCTCGACAGGGGGCCCCTACGAGCAGTACTTC.

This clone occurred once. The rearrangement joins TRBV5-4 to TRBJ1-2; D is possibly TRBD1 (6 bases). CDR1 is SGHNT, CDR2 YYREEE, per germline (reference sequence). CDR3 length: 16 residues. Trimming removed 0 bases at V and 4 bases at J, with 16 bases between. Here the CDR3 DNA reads TGTGCCAGCAGCTTGGCCTATACAGGGAGAACCTATGGCTACACCTTC. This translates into CASSLAYTGRTYGYTF.

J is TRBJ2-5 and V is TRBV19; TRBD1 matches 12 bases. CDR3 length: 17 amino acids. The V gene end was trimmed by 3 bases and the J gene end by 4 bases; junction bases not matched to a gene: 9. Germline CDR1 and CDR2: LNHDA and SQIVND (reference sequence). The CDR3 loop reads CASSIGTGGGEGETQYF. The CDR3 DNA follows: TGTGCCAGTAGTATCGGGACAGGGGGCGGCGAAGGAGAGACCCAGTACTTC.

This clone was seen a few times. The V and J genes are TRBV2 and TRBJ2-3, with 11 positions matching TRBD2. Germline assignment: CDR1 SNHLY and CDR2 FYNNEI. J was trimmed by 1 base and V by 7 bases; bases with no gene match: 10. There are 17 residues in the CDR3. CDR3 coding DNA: TGTGCCAGCAAACTAGCGGGAGCCCTCCGAGGCACAGATACGCAGTATTTT. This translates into CASKLAGALRGTDTQYF.

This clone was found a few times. CDR3 in amino acids: CASSLPTGGSTDTQYF. DNA of the CDR3: TGTGCCAGTAGTCTTCCCACGGGAGGGAGCACAGATACGCAGTATTTT. The chain couples TRBV19 to TRBJ2-3; 8 bases agree with TRBD2. The CDR3 is 16 residues long. V lost 5 bases to trimming and J lost 0 bases; unmatched junction nucleotides: 7. Germline lookup yields CDR1 LNHDA and CDR2 SQIVND (reference sequence).

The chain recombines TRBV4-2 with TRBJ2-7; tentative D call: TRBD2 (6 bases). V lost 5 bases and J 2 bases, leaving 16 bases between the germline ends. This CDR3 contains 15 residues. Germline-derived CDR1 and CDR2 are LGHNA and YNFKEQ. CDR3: CASSSELSGAYEQYF. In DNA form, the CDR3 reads TGTGCCAGCAGCTCAGAGCTTAGCGGTGCCTACGAGCAGTACTTC.

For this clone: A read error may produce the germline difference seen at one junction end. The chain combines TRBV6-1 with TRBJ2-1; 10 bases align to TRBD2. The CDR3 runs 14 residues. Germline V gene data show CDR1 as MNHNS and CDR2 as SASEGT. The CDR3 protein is CASGQREGHKVSIF. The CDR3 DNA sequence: TGTGCCAGCGGCCAGCGGGAGGGCCATAAGGTATCGATCTTC.

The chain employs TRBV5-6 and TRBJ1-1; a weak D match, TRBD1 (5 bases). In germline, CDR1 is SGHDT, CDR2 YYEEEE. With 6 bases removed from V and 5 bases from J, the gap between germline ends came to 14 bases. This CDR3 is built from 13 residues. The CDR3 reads CASIQTGGTEAFF. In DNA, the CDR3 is TGTGCCAGCATCCAAACGGGGGGAACTGAAGCTTTCTTT.

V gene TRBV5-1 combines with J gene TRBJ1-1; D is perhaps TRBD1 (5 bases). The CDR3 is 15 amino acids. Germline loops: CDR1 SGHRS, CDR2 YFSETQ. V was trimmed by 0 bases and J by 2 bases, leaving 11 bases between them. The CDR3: CASSLAAGHNTEAFF. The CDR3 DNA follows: TGCGCCAGCAGCTTGGCCGCAGGGCACAACACTGAAGCTTTCTTT.